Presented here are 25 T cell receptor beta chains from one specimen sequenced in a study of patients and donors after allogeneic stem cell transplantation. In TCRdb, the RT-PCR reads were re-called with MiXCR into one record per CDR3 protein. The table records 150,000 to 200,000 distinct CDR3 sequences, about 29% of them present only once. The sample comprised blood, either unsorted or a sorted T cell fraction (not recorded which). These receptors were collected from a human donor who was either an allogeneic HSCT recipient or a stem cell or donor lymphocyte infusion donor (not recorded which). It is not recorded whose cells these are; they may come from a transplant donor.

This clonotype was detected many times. The CDR3, as DNA: TGTGCCAGCAGCTTCGTTAACTCACCCCTCCACTTT. Translating it yields CASSFVNSPLHF. This chain uses TRBV7-2 with TRBJ1-6, with D unclear. This CDR3 has 12 residues. Germline V gene data show CDR1 as SGHTA and CDR2 as FQGNSA. The V end was cut by 3 bases, the J end by 10 bases, with 7 bases between.

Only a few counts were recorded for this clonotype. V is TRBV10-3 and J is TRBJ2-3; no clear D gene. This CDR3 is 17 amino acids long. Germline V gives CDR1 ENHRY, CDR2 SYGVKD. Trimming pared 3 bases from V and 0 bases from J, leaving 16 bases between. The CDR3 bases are TGTGCCATCAGTGACGAGGTATTCTCAACTAGCACAGATACGCAGTATTTT. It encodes CAISDEVFSTSTDTQYF.

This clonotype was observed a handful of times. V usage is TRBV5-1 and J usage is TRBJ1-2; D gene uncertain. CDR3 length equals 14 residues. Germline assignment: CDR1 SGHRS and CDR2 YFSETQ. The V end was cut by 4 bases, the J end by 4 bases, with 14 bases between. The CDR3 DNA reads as TGCGCCAGCAGCGCGGTTGAGTCAGTCTATGGCTACACCTTC. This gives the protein CASSAVESVYGYTF.

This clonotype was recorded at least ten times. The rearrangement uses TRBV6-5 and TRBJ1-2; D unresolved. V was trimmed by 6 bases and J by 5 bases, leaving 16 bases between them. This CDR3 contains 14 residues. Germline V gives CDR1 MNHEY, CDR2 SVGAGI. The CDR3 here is CASRRALRDYGYTF. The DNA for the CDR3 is TGTGCCAGCAGACGGGCCCTGCGGGATTATGGCTACACCTTC.

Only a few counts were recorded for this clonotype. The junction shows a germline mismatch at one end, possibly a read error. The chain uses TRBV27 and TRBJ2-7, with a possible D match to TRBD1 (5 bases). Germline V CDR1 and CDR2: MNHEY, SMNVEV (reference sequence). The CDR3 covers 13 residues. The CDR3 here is CASNPAGSSEQYF. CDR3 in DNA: TGTGCCAGCAATCCGGCAGGGTCCTCCGAGCAGTACTTC.

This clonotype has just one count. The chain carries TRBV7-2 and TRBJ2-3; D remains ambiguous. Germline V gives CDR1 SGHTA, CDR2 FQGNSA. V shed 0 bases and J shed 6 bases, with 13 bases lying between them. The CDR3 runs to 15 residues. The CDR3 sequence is CASSLAGWNIDTQYF. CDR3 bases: TGTGCCAGCAGCTTAGCGGGGTGGAATATCGATACGCAGTATTTT.

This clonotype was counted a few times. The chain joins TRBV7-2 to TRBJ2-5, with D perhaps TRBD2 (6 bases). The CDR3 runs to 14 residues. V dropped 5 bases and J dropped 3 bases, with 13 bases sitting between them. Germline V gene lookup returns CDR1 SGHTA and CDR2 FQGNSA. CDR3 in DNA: TGTGCCAGCAGCCTTAGCGGTTCGAAAGAGACCCAGTACTTC. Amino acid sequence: CASSLSGSKETQYF.

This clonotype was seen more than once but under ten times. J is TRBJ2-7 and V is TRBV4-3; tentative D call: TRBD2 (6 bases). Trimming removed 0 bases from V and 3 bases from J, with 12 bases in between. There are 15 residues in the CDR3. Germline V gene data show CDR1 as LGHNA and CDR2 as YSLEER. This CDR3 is CASSQERLGLYEQYF. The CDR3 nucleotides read TGCGCCAGCAGCCAAGAGCGACTGGGACTCTACGAGCAGTACTTC.

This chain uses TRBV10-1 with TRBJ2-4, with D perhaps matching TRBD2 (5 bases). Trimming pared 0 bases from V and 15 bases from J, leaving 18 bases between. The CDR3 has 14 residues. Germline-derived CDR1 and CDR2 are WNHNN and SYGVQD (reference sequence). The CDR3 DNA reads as TGCGCCAGCAGTGAGTCCCCCCCGGACTTGACGGGGTACTTC. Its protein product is CASSESPPDLTGYF.

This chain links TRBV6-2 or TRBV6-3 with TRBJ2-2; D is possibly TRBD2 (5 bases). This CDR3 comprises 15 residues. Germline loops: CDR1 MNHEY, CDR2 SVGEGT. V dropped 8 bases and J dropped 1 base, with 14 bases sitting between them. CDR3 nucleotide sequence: TGTGCCAGCCAAATGGAGGCAGGGAACACCGGGGAGCTGTTTTTT. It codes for CASQMEAGNTGELFF.

This CDR3 is CASGTSGTGELFF. As DNA, the CDR3 is TGTGCCAGCGGAACTAGCGGTACCGGGGAGCTGTTTTTT. V is TRBV25-1 and J is TRBJ2-2; 8 bases fit TRBD2. Looked up from germline, CDR1 is MGHDK and CDR2 is SYGVNS. The CDR3 has 13 residues. Trimming took 8 bases from V and 5 from J; bases not matched to a gene: 4.

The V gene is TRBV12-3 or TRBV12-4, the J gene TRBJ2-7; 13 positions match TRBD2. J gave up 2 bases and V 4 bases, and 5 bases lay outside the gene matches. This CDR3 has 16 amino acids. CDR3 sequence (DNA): TGTGCCAGCAGTTCGGCACTAGCGGGAGGGCCCTACGAGCAGTACTTC. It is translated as CASSSALAGGPYEQYF.

The CDR3 sequence: CATSVGRSSTDTQYF. CDR3 DNA: TGTGCCACCAGTGTAGGACGGTCTAGCACAGATACGCAGTATTTT. The rearrangement uses TRBV24-1 and TRBJ2-3; no clear D. Trimming took 5 bases from V and 0 from J, leaving 11 bases between them. Germline lookup yields CDR1 KGHDR and CDR2 SFDVKD. The CDR3 has 15 residues.

Written as DNA, the CDR3 is TGTGCCAGCAGCTTCCTCCCAGGTTACCAAGAGACCCAGTACTTC. Amino acid sequence: CASSFLPGYQETQYF. The V call is TRBV5-6, the J call TRBJ2-5; D call uncertain. Germline lookup yields CDR1 SGHDT and CDR2 YYEEEE. Deletions cut 2 bases from V and 0 bases from J, with 11 bases between. This CDR3 has 15 residues.

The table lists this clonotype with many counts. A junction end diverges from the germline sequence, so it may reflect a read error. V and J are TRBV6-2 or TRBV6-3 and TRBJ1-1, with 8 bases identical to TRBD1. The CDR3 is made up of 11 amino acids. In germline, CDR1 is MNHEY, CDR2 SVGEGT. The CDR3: CASSYAGQVHF. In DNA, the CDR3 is TGTGCCAGCAGTTACGCGGGACAGGTTCACTTT.

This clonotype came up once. CDR3 protein: CASSTTARGPNEQFF. The CDR3 DNA follows: TGTGCCAGCAGTACCACCGCACGGGGCCCCAATGAGCAGTTCTTC. The J gene is TRBJ2-1, the V gene TRBV27, with D perhaps TRBD1 or TRBD2 (5 bases each). Germline CDR1 MNHEY, CDR2 SMNVEV (reference sequence). This CDR3 is built from 15 residues. Trimming cost V 5 bases and J 6 bases, with 17 bases left between them.

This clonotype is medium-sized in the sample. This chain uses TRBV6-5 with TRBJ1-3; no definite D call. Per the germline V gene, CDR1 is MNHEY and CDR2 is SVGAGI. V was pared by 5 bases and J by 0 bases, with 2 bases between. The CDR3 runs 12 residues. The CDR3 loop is CASSGSGNTIYF. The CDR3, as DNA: TGTGCCAGCAGTGGCTCTGGAAACACCATATATTTT.

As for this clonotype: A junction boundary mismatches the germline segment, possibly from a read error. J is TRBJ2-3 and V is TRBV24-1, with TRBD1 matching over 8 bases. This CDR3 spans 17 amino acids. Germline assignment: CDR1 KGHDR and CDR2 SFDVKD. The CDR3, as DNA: TGTGCCACCAGTGAACAGGGCAGGGGGCGTCCCACAGATACGCGGTATTTT. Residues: CATSEQGRGRPTDTRYF.

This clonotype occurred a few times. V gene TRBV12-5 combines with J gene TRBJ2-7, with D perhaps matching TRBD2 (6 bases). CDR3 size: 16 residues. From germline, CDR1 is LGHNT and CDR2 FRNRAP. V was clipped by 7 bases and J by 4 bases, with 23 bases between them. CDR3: CASAIHPGLQFYEQYF. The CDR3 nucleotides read TGTGCTAGTGCCATCCACCCGGGACTCCAATTTTACGAGCAGTACTTC.

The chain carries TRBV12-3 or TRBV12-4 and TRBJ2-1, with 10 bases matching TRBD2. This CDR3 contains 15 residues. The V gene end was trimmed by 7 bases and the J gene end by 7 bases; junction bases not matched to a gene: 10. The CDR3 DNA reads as TGTGCCAGCACCCTAGCGGGAGTTCTGCAGAATGAGCAGTTCTTC. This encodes CASTLAGVLQNEQFF.

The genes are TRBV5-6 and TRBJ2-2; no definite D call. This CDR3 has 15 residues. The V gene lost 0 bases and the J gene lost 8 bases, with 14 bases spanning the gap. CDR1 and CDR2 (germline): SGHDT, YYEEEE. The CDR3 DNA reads TGTGCCAGCAGCTTGGCCGGAGTACCCGGAGGGGAGCTGTTTTTT. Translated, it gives CASSLAGVPGGELFF.

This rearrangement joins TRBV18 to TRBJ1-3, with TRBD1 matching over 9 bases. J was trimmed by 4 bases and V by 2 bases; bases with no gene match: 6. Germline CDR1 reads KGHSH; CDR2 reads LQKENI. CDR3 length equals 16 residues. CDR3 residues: CASSPVAGTGGNTIYF. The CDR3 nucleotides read TGTGCCAGCTCACCAGTCGCCGGGACAGGGGGAAACACCATATATTTT.

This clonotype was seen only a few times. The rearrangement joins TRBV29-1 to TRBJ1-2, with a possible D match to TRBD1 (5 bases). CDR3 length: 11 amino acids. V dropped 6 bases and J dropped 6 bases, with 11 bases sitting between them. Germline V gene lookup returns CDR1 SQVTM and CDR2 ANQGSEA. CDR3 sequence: CSVVRANGYTF. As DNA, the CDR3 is TGCAGCGTCGTCAGGGCGAATGGCTACACCTTC.

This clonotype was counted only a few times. In nucleotides, the CDR3 is TGTGCCAGCAGCGCCGGGACAGGGGAACTGTTTTTT. Residues: CASSAGTGELFF. The rearrangement uses TRBV9 and TRBJ1-4; 10 bases fit TRBD1. The CDR3 sequence is 12 residues long. Trimming cost V 3 bases and J 12 bases; bases outside gene matches: 2. Per the germline V gene, CDR1 is SGDLS and CDR2 is YYNGEE.

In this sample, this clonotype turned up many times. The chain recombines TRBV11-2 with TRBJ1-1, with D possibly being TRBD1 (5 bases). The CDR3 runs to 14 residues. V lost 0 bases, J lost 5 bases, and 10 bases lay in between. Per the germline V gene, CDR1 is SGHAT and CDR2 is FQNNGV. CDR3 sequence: CASSLEGRGTEAFF. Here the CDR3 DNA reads TGTGCCAGCAGCTTAGAGGGACGGGGAACTGAAGCTTTCTTT.